One and the same sample provided the 24 T cell receptor beta chains below, sequenced in a study of blood T cell repertoires in COVID-19. The method was immunoSEQ multiplex PCR; TCRdb's version includes in-frame clones alone and lacks a portion of them. The profile shows 230,000 or so clones, roughly 76% of them singletons. Sequences were obtained from peripheral blood. These receptors were obtained from a woman over 75 with COVID-19, enrolled during active disease.

V is TRBV5-4 and J is TRBJ2-7; D gene unclear. The CDR3 sequence is 14 residues long. Germline assignment: CDR1 SGHNT and CDR2 YYREEE (reference sequence). The ends were cut back, 1 base at V and 2 bases at J, with 10 bases in the middle. CDR3 sequence: CASSLYSPPYEQYF. CDR3 nucleotides: TGTGCCAGCAGCTTGTATAGTCCCCCCTACGAGCAGTACTTC. The full variable domain, with the rest looked up from reference TRBV5-4 and TRBJ2-7, is ETGVTQSPTHLIKTRGQQVTLRCSSQSGHNTVSWYQQALGQGPQFIFQYYREEENGRGNFPPRFSGLQFPNYSSELNVNALELDDSALYLCASSLYSPPYEQYFGPGTRLTVT.

The chain carries TRBV6-1 and TRBJ1-1; 9 bases map to TRBD1. Germline CDR1 reads MNHNS; CDR2 reads SASEGT. The CDR3 is 16 residues long. J lost 4 bases, V lost 4 bases, and 10 bases had no gene match. The CDR3 region is CASSAYRGQGSTEAFF. CDR3 coding DNA: TGTGCCAGCAGTGCCTACAGGGGGCAAGGAAGCACTGAAGCTTTCTTT.

For this clone: A junction boundary mismatches the germline segment, possibly from a read error. The chain combines TRBV7-7 with TRBJ2-2; no reliable D call. This CDR3 has 14 amino acids. The germline V gene encodes CDR1 SSHAT and CDR2 FNYEAQ (reference sequence). This CDR3 reads CASSPAVNTGELFF. CDR3 DNA sequence: TGTGCTAGCAGCCCCGCAGTAAACACCGGGGAGCTGTTTTTT.

V and J are TRBV5-1 and TRBJ2-2, with D maybe TRBD2 (6 bases). The CDR3 is made up of 16 amino acids. Trimming removed 0 bases at V and 5 bases at J, with 14 bases between. Germline values: CDR1 SGHRS, CDR2 YFSETQ. CDR3 DNA: TGCGCCAGCAGCTTGGACCTCAATGCGGGAACCGGGGAGCTGTTTTTT. This gives the protein CASSLDLNAGTGELFF. The variable domain in full, with the rest retrieved from reference TRBV5-1 and TRBJ2-2, is KAGVTQTPRYLIKTRGQQVTLSCSPISGHRSVSWYQQTPGQGLQFLFEYFSETQRNKGNFPGRFSGRQFSNSRSEMNVSTLELGDSALYLCASSLDLNAGTGELFFGEGSRLTVL.

This chain uses TRBV27 with TRBJ1-1; weak D call: TRBD1 (5 bases). The V gene's germline CDR1 is MNHEY and CDR2 SMNVEV (reference sequence). The V end was cut by 2 bases, the J end by 0 bases, with 10 bases between. This CDR3 is built from 15 residues. This chain's CDR3 is CASSLAGTLNTEAFF. The CDR3 DNA reads as TGTGCCAGCAGTTTAGCGGGGACCCTGAACACTGAAGCTTTCTTT.

The sample holds a few counts of this clone. CDR3 residues: CATSRAVSTSHGYTF. The CDR3 region has the DNA TGTGCCACCAGCAGAGCGGTATCCACTTCCCATGGCTACACCTTC. The gene calls are TRBV15 and TRBJ1-2; no clear D. The CDR3 loop spans 15 amino acids. CDR1 is LNHNV, CDR2 YYDKDF, per germline (reference sequence). V shed 1 base and J shed 6 bases, with 15 bases lying between them.

This chain joins TRBV5-6 and TRBJ1-1, with TRBD1 identical over 10 bases. This CDR3 contains 16 residues. CDR1 and CDR2 (germline): SGHDT, YYEEEE. Unmatched junction bases numbered 5, after V lost 1 base and J lost 2 bases. Written as DNA, the CDR3 is TGTGCCAGCAGCTTGTTGGGACAGGGGCGAAACACTGAAGCTTTCTTT. Translating it yields CASSLLGQGRNTEAFF.

The sample holds one count of this clone. The rearrangement uses TRBV7-9 and TRBJ1-1; no definite D call. The germline V gene encodes CDR1 SEHNR and CDR2 FQNEAQ (reference sequence). Trimming removed 3 bases at V and 8 bases at J, with 10 bases between. The CDR3 contains 12 residues. The CDR3 DNA reads as TGTGCCAGCAGCTTCGAGGGAATAGAAGCTTTCTTT. Protein product: CASSFEGIEAFF.

The chain joins TRBV11-3 to TRBJ1-1; 8 nucleotides agree with TRBD1. V shed 3 bases, J shed 5 bases, and the junction held 2 bases outside the gene matches. The CDR3 extends over 13 amino acids. Germline assignment: CDR1 SGHNT and CDR2 YENEEA. The CDR3 nucleotides read TGTGCCAGCAGCTTGACAGGGGTGACTGAAGCTTTCTTT. This encodes CASSLTGVTEAFF.

To note about this clone: Other DNA sequences from this sample encode an identical CDR3 as well. The chain combines TRBV30 with TRBJ1-1; D is unresolved. The V end lost 0 bases, the J end lost 2 bases, and 4 bases lay between the germline ends. CDR3 length equals 12 residues. Germline V lookup: CDR1 GTSNPN, CDR2 SVGIG (reference sequence). In DNA form, the CDR3 reads TGTGCCTGGAGTGTTGGCAACACTGAAGCTTTCTTT. It yields the protein CAWSVGNTEAFF.

This clone is a singleton in its sample. This chain links TRBV3-1 (or the pseudogene TRBV3-2) with TRBJ1-6, with D possibly TRBD1 on 5 matching bases. Germline V gene lookup returns CDR1 LGHDT and CDR2 YNNKEL (reference sequence). The CDR3 covers 14 residues. V lost 4 bases and J 10 bases, leaving 14 bases between the germline ends. In DNA form, the CDR3 reads TGTGCCAGCAGCCCCGACGGGGGTTGGTCACCCCTCCACTTT. Its protein product is CASSPDGGWSPLHF.

The chain links TRBV5-4 to TRBJ1-4; the D gene is possibly TRBD1 (6 bases). Trimming cost V 0 bases and J 5 bases, with 8 bases left between them. The CDR3 totals 14 residues. Germline CDR1 SGHNT, CDR2 YYREEE (reference sequence). CDR3 sequence (DNA): TGTGCCAGCAGCTTGGGACAGGAAAATGAAAAACTGTTTTTT. Protein: CASSLGQENEKLFF.

Only one count was recorded for this clone. The chain combines TRBV3-1 (or the pseudogene TRBV3-2) with TRBJ2-1; D gene uncertain. Germline CDR1 is LGHDT and CDR2 is YNNKEL (reference sequence). Trimming removed 2 bases at V and 6 bases at J, with 8 bases between. The CDR3 extends over 13 amino acids. This CDR3 is CASSQSTSNEQFF. Written as DNA, the CDR3 is TGTGCCAGCAGCCAATCAACGAGCAATGAGCAGTTCTTC.

The V gene is TRBV6-5, the J gene TRBJ1-1; 7 nucleotides agree with TRBD1. V lost 10 bases to trimming and J lost 1 base; unmatched junction nucleotides: 12. Germline CDR1 reads MNHEY; CDR2 reads SVGAGI. The CDR3 totals 15 residues. The chain's CDR3 is CATFRTGRRNTEAFF. CDR3 coding DNA: TGTGCCACCTTTAGGACAGGAAGAAGGAACACTGAAGCTTTCTTT.

J is TRBJ2-1 and V is TRBV6-5; TRBD1 matches 9 bases. Germline V CDR1 and CDR2: MNHEY, SVGAGI. V dropped 7 bases and J dropped 6; count of bases not matched to a gene: 7. The CDR3 totals 14 residues. The CDR3 loop reads CASKTGTGSNEQFF. CDR3 coding DNA: TGTGCCAGCAAGACCGGGACAGGGTCCAATGAGCAGTTCTTC.

The V gene is TRBV11-2, the J gene TRBJ2-3; possible D gene TRBD1, 5 bases. The germline V and J ends were trimmed by 5 bases and 1 base, with 13 bases remaining between them. CDR3 length equals 15 residues. The germline V gene has CDR1 SGHAT and CDR2 FQNNGV. CDR3: CASSRTTARTDTQYF. The CDR3, as DNA: TGTGCCAGCAGCCGAACGACAGCTCGCACAGATACGCAGTATTTT.

The chain links TRBV2 to TRBJ1-2; perhaps TRBD1 as D (5 bases). The V and J ends lost 4 bases and 8 bases respectively, with 8 bases between them. CDR3 length equals 11 residues. Germline CDR1 SNHLY, CDR2 FYNNEI. In DNA form, the CDR3 reads TGTGCCAGCAGTGTGGAGGGGGGCTACACCTTC. Encoded protein: CASSVEGGYTF. Full variable domain (rest looked up from reference TRBV2 and TRBJ1-2): EPEVTQTPSHQVTQMGQEVILRCVPISNHLYFYWYRQILGQKVEFLVSFYNNEISEKSEIFDDQFSVERPDGSNFTLKIRSTKLEDSAMYFCASSVEGGYTFGSGTRLTVV.

This rearrangement joins TRBV10-3 to TRBJ2-7; 8 bases match TRBD2. The germline V gene encodes CDR1 ENHRY and CDR2 SYGVKD. After removal of 11 bases from V and 0 bases from J, the junction contained 15 bases not matched to a gene. The CDR3 length is 16 residues. DNA for the CDR3: TGTGCCGCCCGGGGGGGTTCTGGGAGAGGCTCCTACGAGCAGTACTTC. Translation gives CAARGGSGRGSYEQYF.

This clone was picked up a small number of times. This chain joins TRBV19 and TRBJ1-2; D is perhaps TRBD1 (5 bases). CDR3 length equals 18 residues. The V gene lost 10 bases and the J gene lost 4 bases, with 31 bases spanning the gap. Germline CDR1 and CDR2: LNHDA and SQIVND (reference sequence). CDR3 nucleotide sequence: TGTGCCACCCCAAACGACAGTATCAGCGAACCCTCTGCCTATGGCTACACCTTC. Its translation is CATPNDSISEPSAYGYTF.

V and J are TRBV18 and TRBJ2-7; a weak D match, TRBD1 (6 bases). V lost 3 bases to trimming and J lost 3 bases, with 21 bases between them. Germline V gene data show CDR1 as KGHSH and CDR2 as LQKENI. There are 17 residues in the CDR3. The DNA for the CDR3 is TGTGCCAGCTCACCTTGGGTTACCAACAGGGACAACTACGAGCAGTACTTC. Amino acids: CASSPWVTNRDNYEQYF.

This chain joins TRBV3-1 (or the pseudogene TRBV3-2) and TRBJ2-2, with 9 bases identical to TRBD1. This CDR3 is built from 18 residues. Trimming at V came to 7 bases and at J to 0 bases, leaving 12 bases not matched to a gene. Germline V CDR1 and CDR2: LGHDT, YNNKEL (reference sequence). CDR3 DNA: TGTGCCAGCACTACAAGGGCCCGACAGGGGGCGAACACCGGGGAGCTGTTTTTT. It encodes CASTTRARQGANTGELFF.

The chain has TRBV11-2 and TRBJ2-7; 11 bases are shared with TRBD2. The CDR3 is 15 amino acids. Germline-derived CDR1 and CDR2 are SGHAT and FQNNGV. J gave up 2 bases and V 6 bases, and 6 bases lay outside the gene matches. CDR3 region: CASSQTSGGPYEQYF. The CDR3 DNA is TGTGCCAGCAGTCAAACTAGCGGGGGACCCTACGAGCAGTACTTC.

V gene TRBV30 combines with J gene TRBJ2-1; TRBD2 matches at 8 bases. The CDR3 runs to 14 residues. CDR1 is GTSNPN, CDR2 SVGIG, per germline (reference sequence). With V trimmed by 5 bases and J by 0 bases, 3 bases remained unmatched. CDR3 coding DNA: TGTGCCTGGGGAAGCGGGAGCTCCTACAATGAGCAGTTCTTC. Its translation: CAWGSGSSYNEQFF.

The genes are TRBV5-4 and TRBJ2-7, with TRBD2 as a possible D gene (6 bases). CDR3 length: 14 residues. The germline V gene encodes CDR1 SGHNT and CDR2 YYREEE (reference sequence). V lost 3 bases, J lost 0 bases, and 10 bases lay in between. The CDR3 nucleotides read TGTGCCAGCAGCTACCGGGAGTACTCCTACGAGCAGTACTTC. This encodes CASSYREYSYEQYF. Full variable domain (outside the CDR3, taken from reference TRBV5-4 and TRBJ2-7): ETGVTQSPTHLIKTRGQQVTLRCSSQSGHNTVSWYQQALGQGPQFIFQYYREEENGRGNFPPRFSGLQFPNYSSELNVNALELDDSALYLCASSYREYSYEQYFGPGTRLTVT.